The present T cell receptor beta chain was sequenced within a study of T cell responses to AZD1222 COVID-19 vaccine. General study findings and limits: Donors were largely white British and mainly female; clonal diversity was possibly underestimated. The CD4 TCRs associated with vaccination extended across spike and predominated at 160-218 and 743-854. Increases in Spike-specific TCR breadth and depth were seen after two AZD1222 doses. Only a handful of people who got AZD1222 tested seropositive at baseline.

There are 15 residues in the CDR3. In germline, CDR1 is SGHAT, CDR2 FQNNGV. V was pared by 0 bases and J by 3 bases, with 9 bases between. Sequenced by immunoSEQ multiplex PCR; TCRdb stores in-frame clones only, minus some. The table lists over 150,000 clones, about 90% of them singletons. Of note for this clone: Its target is not known.

The receptor comes from an adult who received the AZD1222 COVID-19 vaccine. The V call is TRBV11-2, the J call TRBJ1-5; D ambiguous. Sequenced here: peripheral blood, sampled 28 days after the second AZD1222 dose. CDR3 bases: TGTGCCAGCAGCTTAGAGGGAATTGACAATCAGCCCCAGCATTTT. It encodes CASSLEGIDNQPQHF.